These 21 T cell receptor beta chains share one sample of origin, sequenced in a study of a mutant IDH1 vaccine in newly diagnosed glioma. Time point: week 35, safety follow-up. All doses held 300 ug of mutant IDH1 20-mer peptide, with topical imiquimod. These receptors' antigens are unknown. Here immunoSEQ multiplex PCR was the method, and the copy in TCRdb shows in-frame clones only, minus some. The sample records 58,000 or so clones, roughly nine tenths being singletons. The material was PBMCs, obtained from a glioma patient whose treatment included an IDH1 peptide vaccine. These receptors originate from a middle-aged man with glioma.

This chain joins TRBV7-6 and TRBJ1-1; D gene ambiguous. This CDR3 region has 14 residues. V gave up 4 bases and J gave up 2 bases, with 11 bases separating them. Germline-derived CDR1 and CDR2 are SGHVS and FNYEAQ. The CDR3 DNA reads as TGTGCCAGCAGCTCAAATCACCCTAACACTGAAGCTTTCTTT. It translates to CASSSNHPNTEAFF.

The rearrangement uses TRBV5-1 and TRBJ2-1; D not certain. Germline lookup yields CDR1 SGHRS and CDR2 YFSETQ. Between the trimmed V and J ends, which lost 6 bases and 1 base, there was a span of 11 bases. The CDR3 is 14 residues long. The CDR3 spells CASTASGSYNEQFF. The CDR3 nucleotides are TGCGCCAGCACGGCATCTGGGTCCTACAATGAGCAGTTCTTC.

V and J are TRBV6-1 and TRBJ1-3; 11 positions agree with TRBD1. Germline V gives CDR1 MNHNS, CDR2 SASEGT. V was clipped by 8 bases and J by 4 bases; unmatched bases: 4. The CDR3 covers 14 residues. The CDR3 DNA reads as TGTGCCAGCGGGCGGACAGGGGGCGGAAACACCATATATTTT. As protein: CASGRTGGGNTIYF.

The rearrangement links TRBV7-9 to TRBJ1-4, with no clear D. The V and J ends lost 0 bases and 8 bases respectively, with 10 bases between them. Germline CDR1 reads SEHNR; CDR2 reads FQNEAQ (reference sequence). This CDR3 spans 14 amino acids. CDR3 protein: CASSLATGGEKLFF. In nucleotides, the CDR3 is TGTGCCAGCAGCTTAGCTACTGGCGGGGAAAAACTGTTTTTT.

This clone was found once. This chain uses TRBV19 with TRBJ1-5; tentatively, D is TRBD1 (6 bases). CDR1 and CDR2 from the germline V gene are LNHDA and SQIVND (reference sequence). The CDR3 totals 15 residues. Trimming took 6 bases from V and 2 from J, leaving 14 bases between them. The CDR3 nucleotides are TGTGCCAGTAGGGGGGCAGGTCAAGGCAATCAGCCCCAGCATTTT. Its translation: CASRGAGQGNQPQHF.

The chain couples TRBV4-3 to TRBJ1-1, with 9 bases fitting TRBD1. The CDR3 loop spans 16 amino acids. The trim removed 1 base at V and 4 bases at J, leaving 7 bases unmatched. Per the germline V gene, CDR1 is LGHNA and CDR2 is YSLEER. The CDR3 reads CASSQAAGTGSTEAFF. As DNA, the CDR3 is TGCGCCAGCAGCCAAGCGGCCGGGACAGGGAGCACTGAAGCTTTCTTT.

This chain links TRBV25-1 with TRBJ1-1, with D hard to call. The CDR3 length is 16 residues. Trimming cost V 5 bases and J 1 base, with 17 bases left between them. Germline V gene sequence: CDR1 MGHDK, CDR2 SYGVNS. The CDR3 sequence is CASSQDREPWNTEAFF. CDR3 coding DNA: TGTGCCAGCAGTCAAGACCGGGAGCCCTGGAACACTGAAGCTTTCTTT.

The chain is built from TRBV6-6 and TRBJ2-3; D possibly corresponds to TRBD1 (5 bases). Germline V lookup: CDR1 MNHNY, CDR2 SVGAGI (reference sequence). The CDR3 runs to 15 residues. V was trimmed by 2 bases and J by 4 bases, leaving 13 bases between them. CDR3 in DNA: TGTGCCAGCAGTTACATAGGTAAAGGGGCAGATACGCAGTATTTT. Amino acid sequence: CASSYIGKGADTQYF.

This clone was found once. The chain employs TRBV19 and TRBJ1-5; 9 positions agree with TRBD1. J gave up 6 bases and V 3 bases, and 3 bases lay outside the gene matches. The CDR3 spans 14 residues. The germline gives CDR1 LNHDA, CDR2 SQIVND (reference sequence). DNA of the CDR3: TGTGCCAGTAGTATGACAGGGGGTGGTCAGCCCCAGCATTTT. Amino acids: CASSMTGGGQPQHF.

In DNA, the CDR3 is TGTGCCAGCAGCCGGATAGCAGCCAACACCGGGGAGCTGTTTTTT. It is translated as CASSRIAANTGELFF. The chain joins TRBV4-2 to TRBJ2-2; D remains unclear. Trimming removed 4 bases from V and 2 bases from J, with 11 bases in between. Germline values: CDR1 LGHNA, CDR2 YNFKEQ. This CDR3 region has 15 residues.

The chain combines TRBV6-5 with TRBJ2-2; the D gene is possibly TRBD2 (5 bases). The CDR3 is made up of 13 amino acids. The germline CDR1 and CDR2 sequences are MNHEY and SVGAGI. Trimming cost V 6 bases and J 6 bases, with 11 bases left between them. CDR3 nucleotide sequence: TGTGCCAGCAGCCCCGCGCGGGCCGGGGAGCTGTTTTTT. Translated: CASSPARAGELFF.

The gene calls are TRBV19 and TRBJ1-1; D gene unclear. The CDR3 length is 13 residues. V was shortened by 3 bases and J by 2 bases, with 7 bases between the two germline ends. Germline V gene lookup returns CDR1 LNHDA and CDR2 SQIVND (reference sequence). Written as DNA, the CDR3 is TGTGCCAGTAGTATGCAAGTAAACACTGAAGCTTTCTTT. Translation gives CASSMQVNTEAFF. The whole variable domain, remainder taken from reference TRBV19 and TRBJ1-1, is DGGITQSPKYLFRKEGQNVTLSCEQNLNHDAMYWYRQDPGQGLRLIYYSQIVNDFQKGDIAEGYSVSREKKESFPLTVTSAQKNPTAFYLCASSMQVNTEAFFGQGTRLTVV.

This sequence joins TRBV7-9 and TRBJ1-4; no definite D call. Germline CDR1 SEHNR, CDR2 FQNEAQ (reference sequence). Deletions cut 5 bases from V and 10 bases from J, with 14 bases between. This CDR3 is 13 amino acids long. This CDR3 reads CASSQVAEGKLFF. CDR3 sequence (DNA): TGTGCCAGCAGCCAGGTCGCAGAGGGAAAACTGTTTTTT.

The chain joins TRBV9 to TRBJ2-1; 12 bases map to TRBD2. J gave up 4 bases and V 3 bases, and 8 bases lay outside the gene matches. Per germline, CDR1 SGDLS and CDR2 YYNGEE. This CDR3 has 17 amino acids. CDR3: CASSAPTSGRRYNEQFF. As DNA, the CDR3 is TGTGCCAGCAGCGCCCCAACTAGCGGGAGGCGATACAATGAGCAGTTCTTC.

CDR3 DNA: TGCGCCAGCAGCTTGGGGCTAGCGGGGAACACCGGGGAGCTGTTTTTT. Protein sequence: CASSLGLAGNTGELFF. This sequence joins TRBV5-1 and TRBJ2-2; 8 nucleotides agree with TRBD2. Germline V gene lookup returns CDR1 SGHRS and CDR2 YFSETQ. J was trimmed by 1 base and V by 0 bases; bases with no gene match: 2. CDR3 length: 16 residues.

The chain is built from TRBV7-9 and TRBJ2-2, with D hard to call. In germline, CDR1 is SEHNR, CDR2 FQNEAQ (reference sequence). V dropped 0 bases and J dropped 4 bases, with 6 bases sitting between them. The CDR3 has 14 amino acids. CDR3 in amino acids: CASSLAEPTGELFF. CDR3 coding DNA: TGTGCCAGCAGCTTAGCGGAGCCCACCGGGGAGCTGTTTTTT. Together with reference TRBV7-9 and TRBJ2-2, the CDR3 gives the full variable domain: DTGVSQNPRHKITKRGQNVTFRCDPISEHNRLYWYRQTLGQGPEFLTYFQNEAQLEKSRLLSDRFSAERPKGSFSTLEIQRTEQGDSAMYLCASSLAEPTGELFFGEGSRLTVL.

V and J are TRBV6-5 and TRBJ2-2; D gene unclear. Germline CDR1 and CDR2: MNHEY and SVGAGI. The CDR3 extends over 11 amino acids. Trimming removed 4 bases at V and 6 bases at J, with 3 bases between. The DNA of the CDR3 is TGTGCCAGCAGTTTAGCCGGGGAGCTGTTTTTT. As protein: CASSLAGELFF.

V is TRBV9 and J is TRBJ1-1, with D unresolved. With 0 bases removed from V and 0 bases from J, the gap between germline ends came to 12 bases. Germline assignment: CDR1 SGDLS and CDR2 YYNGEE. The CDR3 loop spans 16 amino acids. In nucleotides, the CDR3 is TGTGCCAGCAGCGTAGTACCCGAGGCCCTGAACACTGAAGCTTTCTTT. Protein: CASSVVPEALNTEAFF. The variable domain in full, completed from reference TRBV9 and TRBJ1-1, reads DSGVTQTPKHLITATGQRVTLRCSPRSGDLSVYWYQQSLDQGLQFLIQYYNGEERAKGNILERFSAQQFPDLHSELNLSSLELGDSALYFCASSVVPEALNTEAFFGQGTRLTVV.

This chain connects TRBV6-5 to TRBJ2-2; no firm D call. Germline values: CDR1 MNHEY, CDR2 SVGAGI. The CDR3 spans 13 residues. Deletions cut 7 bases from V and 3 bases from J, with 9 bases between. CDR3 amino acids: CASNDGDTGELFF. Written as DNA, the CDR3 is TGTGCCAGCAATGACGGAGACACCGGGGAGCTGTTTTTT.

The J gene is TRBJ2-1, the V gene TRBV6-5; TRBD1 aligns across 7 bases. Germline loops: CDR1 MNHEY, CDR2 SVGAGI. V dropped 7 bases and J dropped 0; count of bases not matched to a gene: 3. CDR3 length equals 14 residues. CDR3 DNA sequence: TGTGCCAGCACCGACAGGGTCTCCTACAATGAGCAGTTCTTC. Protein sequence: CASTDRVSYNEQFF.

CDR3: CASSLPRLVGTGELFF. CDR3 bases: TGTGCCAGCAGCTTACCGCGGCTAGTCGGCACCGGGGAGCTGTTTTTT. V is TRBV5-4 and J is TRBJ2-2; no definite D call. V lost 2 bases and J 4 bases, leaving 15 bases between the germline ends. This CDR3 has 16 amino acids. Germline loops: CDR1 SGHNT, CDR2 YYREEE (reference sequence). Based on the CDR3 plus reference TRBV5-4 and TRBJ2-2, the full variable domain is ETGVTQSPTHLIKTRGQQVTLRCSSQSGHNTVSWYQQALGQGPQFIFQYYREEENGRGNFPPRFSGLQFPNYSSELNVNALELDDSALYLCASSLPRLVGTGELFFGEGSRLTVL.